This T cell receptor beta chain comes out of a study of CD8 T cells in Susac syndrome. The V gene's germline CDR1 is GTSNPN and CDR2 SVGIG (reference sequence). The trim removed 2 bases at V and 12 bases at J, leaving 1 base unmatched. This CDR3 is 11 amino acids long. About 0.5 to 1 ug RNA was reverse transcribed with random hexamers. The TCR beta CDR3 was amplified by immunoSEQ multiplex PCR across 54 Vbeta, 13 Jbeta. MiXCR, applied by TCRdb to the immunoSEQ multiplex PCR reads, yields one record per CDR3 protein. The table has about 300,000 distinct CDR3 sequences, around 89% seen once. Sequencing was carried out using CD8+ T cells from PBMCs. The chain links TRBV30 to TRBJ2-1; 10 nucleotides agree with TRBD2. This clonotype was obtained from a human donor with multiple sclerosis. The CDR3: CAWSIAGGQFF. The CDR3 DNA reads TGTGCCTGGAGTATAGCGGGGGGGCAGTTCTTC.